Below, 11 T cell receptor beta chains from the same sample are listed, as sequenced in a study of low-dose radiotherapy and immunotherapy resistance in tumors (dated 2022 in TCRdb). Interpreted using the paper, the time point label stands for: after trial treatment. This specimen's treatment or condition label, interpreted: LDRT plus nivolumab, ipilimumab, low-dose cyclophosphamide and aspirin (RACIN trial). The sample was run on an Illumina MiniSeq. First-strand cDNA was synthesized with Superscript III and a set of TRAV- and TRBV-specific primers, covering both TCRalpha and TCRbeta chains. A roughly 20-cycle PCR with Phusion amplified the TCRs, pairing a constant-region primer with the adapter that was attached to the V primers. TCRdb applied fastp at Q25 and MiXCR to the public reads, then kept only in-frame beta chains. Rows with one shared CDR3 protein collapse into an entry with the most common genes and DNA. The sample records 40,000 or so distinct CDR3 sequences, less than 25% of which are singletons. The top ten clonotypes cover roughly 8.3% of the sample.

The sequenced sample was PBMCs, obtained after low-dose radiotherapy plus immunotherapy. Every receptor here comes from a female donor with ovarian cancer.

This clonotype has ten or more counts. The V and J genes are TRBV9 and TRBJ2-2; D not resolved. Trimming stripped 4 bases from V and 8 bases from J, with 18 bases between. The CDR3 runs to 15 residues. Germline CDR1 reads SGDLS; CDR2 reads YYNGEE. The CDR3 nucleotides are TGTGCCAGCAGCCCAGACGGTGCGTTGAGAGGGGAGCTGTTTTTT. Translation gives CASSPDGALRGELFF.

This clonotype was seen repeatedly, ten times or more. J is TRBJ2-7 and V is TRBV10-1, with D perhaps matching TRBD1 or TRBD2 (6 bases each). CDR1 WNHNN and CDR2 SYGVQD come from the germline V gene (reference sequence). Between the trimmed V and J ends, which lost 3 bases and 4 bases, there was a span of 13 bases. This CDR3 has 14 residues. CDR3 DNA: TGCGCCAGCAGTGAAGGGGGGACGGCGTACGAGCAGTACTTC. Its translation is CASSEGGTAYEQYF.

This clonotype was recorded at least ten times. The rearrangement links TRBV4-2 to TRBJ2-7, with 8 bases identical to TRBD2. Germline V lookup: CDR1 LGHNA, CDR2 YNFKEQ. V shed 4 bases, J shed 0 bases, and the junction held 8 bases outside the gene matches. CDR3 length equals 16 residues. In DNA, the CDR3 is TGTGCCAGCAGCCTCGAATCTAGCGGGTCCTCCTACGAGCAGTACTTC. It is translated as CASSLESSGSSYEQYF.

In its sample, this clonotype was seen many times. The rearrangement links TRBV6-2 or TRBV6-3 to TRBJ1-5, with TRBD1 identical over 9 bases. The ends lost 9 bases at V and 4 bases at J; junction bases unmatched: 7. The CDR3 is 14 residues long. The germline CDR1 and CDR2 sequences are MNHEY and SVGEGT. Here the CDR3 reads CASRTGGANQPQHF. The CDR3 nucleotides are TGTGCCAGTCGAACAGGGGGCGCGAATCAGCCCCAGCATTTT.

This clonotype was observed many times. This sequence joins TRBV18 and TRBJ1-1; no reliable D call. The CDR3 is made up of 14 amino acids. Germline CDR1 reads KGHSH; CDR2 reads LQKENI. The V end lost 5 bases, the J end lost 0 bases, and 10 bases lay between the germline ends. The CDR3 DNA reads as TGTGCCAGCTCAGGTGCGGCCTTGAACACTGAAGCTTTCTTT. Amino acids: CASSGAALNTEAFF.

Ten or more counts support this clonotype. The chain combines TRBV7-6 with TRBJ2-3, with D possibly matching TRBD2 (6 bases). V was clipped by 5 bases and J by 2 bases, with 14 bases between them. The length of the CDR3 is 15 residues. Looked up from germline, CDR1 is SGHVS and CDR2 is FNYEAQ. The CDR3 DNA follows: TGTGCCAGCAGCGGAGGGCGGGAATCCACAGATACGCAGTATTTT. Its translation: CASSGGRESTDTQYF.

The table lists this clonotype with many counts. The junction departs from germline at one end; a sequencing error may be responsible. V usage is TRBV18 and J usage is TRBJ2-5; unclear D gene. This CDR3 spans 14 amino acids. The germline V gene has CDR1 KGHSH and CDR2 LQKENI. CDR3 sequence reads: CASSPPKDQETQYF. DNA of the CDR3: TGTGCCAGCTCACCACCGAAGGACCAGGAGACCCAGTACTTC. The full variable domain, in which reference TRBV18 and TRBJ2-5 provide the parts outside the CDR3, is NAGVMQNPRHLVRRRGQEARLRCSPMKGHSHVYWYRQLPEEGLKFMVYLQKENIIDESGMPKERFSAEFPKEGPSILRIQQVVRGDSAAYFCASSPPKDQETQYFGPGTRLLVL.

This clonotype was observed many times. J is TRBJ1-1 and V is TRBV11-2, with 7 bases lining up with TRBD1. The germline CDR1 and CDR2 sequences are SGHAT and FQNNGV. V was pared by 5 bases and J by 6 bases, with 9 bases of the junction left unmatched. CDR3 length: 14 residues. CDR3 sequence reads: CASSPGGRSAEAFF. The CDR3 region has the DNA TGTGCCAGCAGCCCAGGGGGGCGGAGTGCTGAAGCTTTCTTT. Based on the CDR3 plus reference TRBV11-2 and TRBJ1-1, the full variable domain is EAGVAQSPRYKIIEKRQSVAFWCNPISGHATLYWYQQILGQGPKLLIQFQNNGVVDDSQLPKDRFSAERLKGVDSTLKIQPAKLEDSAVYLCASSPGGRSAEAFFGQGTRLTVV.

The sample holds many counts of this clonotype. The chain links TRBV28 to TRBJ2-4; 7 bases match TRBD2. Germline V gene sequence: CDR1 MDHEN, CDR2 SYDVKM. The CDR3 totals 14 residues. J was trimmed by 7 bases and V by 4 bases; bases with no gene match: 7. The CDR3, as DNA: TGTGCCAGCAGTTCAGGACTAGTGAGGAACATTCAGTACTTC. Translating it yields CASSSGLVRNIQYF.

This clonotype was seen just once. The chain couples TRBV5-1 to TRBJ2-1; tentatively, D is TRBD1 or TRBD2 (5 bases each). Per the germline V gene, CDR1 is SGHRS and CDR2 is YFSETQ. The CDR3 has 12 amino acids. Trimming removed 7 bases from V and 1 base from J, with 6 bases in between. This CDR3 is CASGTSYNEQFF. In DNA form, the CDR3 reads TGCGCCAGCGGGACGTCCTACAATGAGCAGTTCTTC.

The sample holds many counts of this clonotype. The CDR3 reads CSAGPRGGQRQRNNEQFF. The CDR3 DNA reads as TGCAGTGCCGGACCGCGCGGCGGGCAACGCCAGAGGAACAATGAGCAGTTCTTC. J is TRBJ2-1 and V is TRBV20-1; TRBD2 is a possible D gene (5 bases). The germline gives CDR1 DFQATT, CDR2 SNEGSKA (reference sequence). This CDR3 is built from 18 residues. V was trimmed by 6 bases and J by 5 bases, leaving 29 bases between them.